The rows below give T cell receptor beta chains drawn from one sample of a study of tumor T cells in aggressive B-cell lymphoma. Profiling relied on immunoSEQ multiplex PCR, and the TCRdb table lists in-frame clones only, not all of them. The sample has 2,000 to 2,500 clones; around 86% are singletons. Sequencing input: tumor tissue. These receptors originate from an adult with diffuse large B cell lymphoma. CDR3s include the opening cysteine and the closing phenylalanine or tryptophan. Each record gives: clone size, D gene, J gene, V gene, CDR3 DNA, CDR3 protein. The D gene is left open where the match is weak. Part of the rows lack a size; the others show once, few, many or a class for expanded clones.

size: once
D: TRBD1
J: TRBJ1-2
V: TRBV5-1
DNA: TGCGCCAGCAGCTTGGGGGCTCTCGGGGACAGGGCCTATGGCTACACCTTC
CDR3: CASSLGALGDRAYGYTF

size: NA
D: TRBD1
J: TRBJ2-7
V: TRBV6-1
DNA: TGTGCCAGCAGTGACTACGGGACAGGCATTGGCTACGAGCAGTACTTC
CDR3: CASSDYGTGIGYEQYF

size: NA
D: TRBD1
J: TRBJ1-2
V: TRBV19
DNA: TGTGCCAGTAGTATGGGGACAGCCTCCATCGGCTACACCTTC
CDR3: CASSMGTASIGYTF

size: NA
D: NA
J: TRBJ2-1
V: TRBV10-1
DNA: TGCGCCAGCAGTGCAGGGAAGTCCTACTACAATGAGCAGTTCTTC
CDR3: CASSAGKSYYNEQFF

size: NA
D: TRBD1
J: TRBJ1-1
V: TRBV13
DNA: TGTGCCAGCAGCTCCGGACAGGGCTACACTGAAGCTTTCTTT
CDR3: CASSSGQGYTEAFF

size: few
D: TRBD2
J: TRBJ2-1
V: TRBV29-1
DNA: TGCAGCGTTGAAGGGGGGGGGAGCGGGAGTTACAATGAGCAGTTCTTC
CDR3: CSVEGGGSGSYNEQFF

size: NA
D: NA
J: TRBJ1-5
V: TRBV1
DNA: TGCACCAGCACCTCGACAGGGGTCAGTAATCAGCCCCAGCATTTT
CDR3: CTSTSTGVSNQPQHF

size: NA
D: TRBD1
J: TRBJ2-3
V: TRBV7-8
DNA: TGTGCCAGCAGCAATCGGGACAGGACTACAGATACGCAGTATTTT
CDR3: CASSNRDRTTDTQYF

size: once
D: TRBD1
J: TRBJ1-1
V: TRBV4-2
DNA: TGTGCCAGCTGCAAGGACAGGGTGGGGAACACTGAAGCTTTCTTT
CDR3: CASCKDRVGNTEAFF

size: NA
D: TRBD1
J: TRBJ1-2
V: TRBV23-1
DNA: TGCGCCAGCATCCACTCCCGGGACAGGGTGGTTGGCTACACCTTC
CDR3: CASIHSRDRVVGYTF

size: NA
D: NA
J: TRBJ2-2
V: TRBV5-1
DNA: TGCGCCAGCAGCTTGAATACACAGCTGAACACCGGGGAGCTGTTTTTT
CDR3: CASSLNTQLNTGELFF

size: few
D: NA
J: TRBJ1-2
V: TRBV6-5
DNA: TGTGCCAGCAGTTACACAGGTCGCTATGGCTACACCTTC
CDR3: CASSYTGRYGYTF

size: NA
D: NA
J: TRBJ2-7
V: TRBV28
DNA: TGTGCCAGCAGTTCCTCCCGGAGGGGGCTTTCCTACGAGCAGTACTTC
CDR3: CASSSSRRGLSYEQYF

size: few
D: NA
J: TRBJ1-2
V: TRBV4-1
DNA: TGCGCCAGCAGCCAAGATACTCGGGGTCACTATGGCTACACCTTC
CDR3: CASSQDTRGHYGYTF

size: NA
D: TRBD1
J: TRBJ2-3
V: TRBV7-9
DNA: TGTGCCAGCAGCTTTTATATGAGGACAGGGAATACAGATACGCAGTATTTT
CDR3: CASSFYMRTGNTDTQYF

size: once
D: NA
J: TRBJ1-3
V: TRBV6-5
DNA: TGTGCCAGCAGTTACGAGGGAGGTGGAAACACCATATATTTT
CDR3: CASSYEGGGNTIYF

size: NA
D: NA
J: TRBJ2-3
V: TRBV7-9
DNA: TGTGCCAGCAGCTTAACCCTATTGGATACGCAGTATTTT
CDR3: CASSLTLLDTQYF

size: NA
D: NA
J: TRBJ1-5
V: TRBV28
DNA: TGTGTCAGCAGCTATGTAAGATCCAGCAATCAGCCCCAGCATTTT
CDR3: CVSSYVRSSNQPQHF

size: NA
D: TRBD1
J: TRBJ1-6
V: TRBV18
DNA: TGTGCCAGCTCCGGGACAGGGTTCTCACCCCTCCACTTT
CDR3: CASSGTGFSPLHF

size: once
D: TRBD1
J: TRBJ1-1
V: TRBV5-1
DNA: TGCGCCAGCAGCGGATGGGACAGTCACATGAACACTGAAGCTTTCTTT
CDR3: CASSGWDSHMNTEAFF

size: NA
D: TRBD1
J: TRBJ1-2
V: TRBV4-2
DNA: TGTGCCAGCACGGGACAGGGGGGCTATGGCTACACCTTC
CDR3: CASTGQGGYGYTF

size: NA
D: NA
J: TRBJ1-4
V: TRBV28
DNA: TGTGCCAGCAGTTTGCGGATTCTAAGCGATGAAAAACTGTTTTTT
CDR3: CASSLRILSDEKLFF

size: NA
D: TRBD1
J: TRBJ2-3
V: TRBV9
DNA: TGTGCCAGCAGCGTCGGGGACAGGGGGCTTACAGATACGCAGTATTTT
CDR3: CASSVGDRGLTDTQYF

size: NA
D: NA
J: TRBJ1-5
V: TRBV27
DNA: TGTGCCAGCACCCCTTATGGGTCAGGGGATCAGCCCCAGCATTTT
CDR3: CASTPYGSGDQPQHF

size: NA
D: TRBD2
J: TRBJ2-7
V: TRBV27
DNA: TGTGCCAGCAGCGAAAATAGCGGGAACTACGAGCAGTACTTC
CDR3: CASSENSGNYEQYF

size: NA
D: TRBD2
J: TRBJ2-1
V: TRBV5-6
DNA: TGTGCCAGCAGTTCCGACATAAGGGACTACGAGCAGTTCTTC
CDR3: CASSSDIRDYEQFF

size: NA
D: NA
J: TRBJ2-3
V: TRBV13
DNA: TGTGCCAGCAGCGTCCAGGGGGATACGCAGTATTTT
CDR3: CASSVQGDTQYF

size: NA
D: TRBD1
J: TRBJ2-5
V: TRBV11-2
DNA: TGTGCCAGCAGCTCCGCAGGGGGTAGTGGAGAGACCCAGTACTTC
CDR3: CASSSAGGSGETQYF

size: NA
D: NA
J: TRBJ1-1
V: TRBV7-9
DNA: TGTGCCAGCAGCCCAAGACAGATGGGGTCCACTGAAGCTTTCTTT
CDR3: CASSPRQMGSTEAFF

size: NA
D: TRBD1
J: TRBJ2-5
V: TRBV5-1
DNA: TGCGCCAGCAGCTTGAGGGACAGGGGGCGAGAGACCCAGTACTTC
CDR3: CASSLRDRGRETQYF

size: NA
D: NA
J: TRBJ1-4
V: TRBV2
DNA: TGTGCCGTAGCACCAACTAATGAAAAACTGTTTTTT
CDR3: CAVAPTNEKLFF

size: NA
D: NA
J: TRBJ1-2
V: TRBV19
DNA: TGTGCCAGTAGTATAGACACTAACTATGGTTACACCTTC
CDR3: CASSIDTNYGYTF

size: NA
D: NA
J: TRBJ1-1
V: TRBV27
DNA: TGTGCCAGCAGTTTACTGAGTTTCAGGGACTCTTTTAGAGCTTTCTTT
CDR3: CASSLLSFRDSFRAFF

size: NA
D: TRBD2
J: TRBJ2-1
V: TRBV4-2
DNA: TGTGCCAGCAGCCCCCTAGCGGCGGAATCTAATGAGCAGTTCTTC
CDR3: CASSPLAAESNEQFF

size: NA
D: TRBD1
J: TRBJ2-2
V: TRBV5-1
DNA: TGCGCCAGCAGCTTGGGACAGGGGAGCACCGGGGAGCTGTTTTTT
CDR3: CASSLGQGSTGELFF

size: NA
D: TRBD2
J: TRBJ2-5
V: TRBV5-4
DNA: TGTGCCAGCAGCCACGGGACTAGTCCGGAGACCCAGTACTTC
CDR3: CASSHGTSPETQYF

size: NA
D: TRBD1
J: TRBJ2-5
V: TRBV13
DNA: TGTGCCAGCAGCTTCCGGGACAGGGGGCGAGAGACCCAGTACTTC
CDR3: CASSFRDRGRETQYF

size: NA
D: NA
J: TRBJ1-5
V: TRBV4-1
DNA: TGCGCCAGCAGTCAAGGAGCCCCCGGGAGTAATCAGCCCCAGCATTTT
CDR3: CASSQGAPGSNQPQHF

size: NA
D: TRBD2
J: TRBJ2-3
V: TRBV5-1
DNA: TGCGCCAGACGAGCGGGAGGGGGGACAGATACGCAGTATTTT
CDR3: CARRAGGGTDTQYF

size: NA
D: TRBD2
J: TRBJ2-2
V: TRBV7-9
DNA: TGTGCCAGCAGCTTAGAGGGGACTAGCGGGACGAACACCGGGGAGCTGTTTTTT
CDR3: CASSLEGTSGTNTGELFF

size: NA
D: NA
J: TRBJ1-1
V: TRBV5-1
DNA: TGCGCCAGCAGCTTGGGGCCAGGGGAAACTGAAGCTTTCTTT
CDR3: CASSLGPGETEAFF

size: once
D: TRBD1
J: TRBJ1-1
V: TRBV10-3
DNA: TGTGCCATCAGTGCGACGGACAGGCCGGGCACTGAAGCTTTCTTT
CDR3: CAISATDRPGTEAFF

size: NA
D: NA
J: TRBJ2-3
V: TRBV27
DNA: TGTGCCAGCAGTTTATCTGGCAGGGGCACAGATACGCAGTATTTT
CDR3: CASSLSGRGTDTQYF

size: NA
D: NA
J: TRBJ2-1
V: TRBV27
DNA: TGTGCCAGCAGCCCCACACACGGGGACAATGAGCAGTTCTTC
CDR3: CASSPTHGDNEQFF

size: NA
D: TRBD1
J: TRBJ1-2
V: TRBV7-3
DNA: TGTGCCAGCAGCCCGGGACAGGGTTACGGCTATGGCTACACCTTC
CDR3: CASSPGQGYGYGYTF

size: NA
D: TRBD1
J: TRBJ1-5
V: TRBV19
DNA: TGTGCCAGTAGTACCCGGGACAGGGGGCGAGGAAATCAGCCCCAGCATTTT
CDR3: CASSTRDRGRGNQPQHF

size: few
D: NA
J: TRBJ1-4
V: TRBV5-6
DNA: TGTGCCAGCAGCCCCCGGGGGGGGGCCGGTGAAAAACTGTTTTTT
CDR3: CASSPRGGAGEKLFF